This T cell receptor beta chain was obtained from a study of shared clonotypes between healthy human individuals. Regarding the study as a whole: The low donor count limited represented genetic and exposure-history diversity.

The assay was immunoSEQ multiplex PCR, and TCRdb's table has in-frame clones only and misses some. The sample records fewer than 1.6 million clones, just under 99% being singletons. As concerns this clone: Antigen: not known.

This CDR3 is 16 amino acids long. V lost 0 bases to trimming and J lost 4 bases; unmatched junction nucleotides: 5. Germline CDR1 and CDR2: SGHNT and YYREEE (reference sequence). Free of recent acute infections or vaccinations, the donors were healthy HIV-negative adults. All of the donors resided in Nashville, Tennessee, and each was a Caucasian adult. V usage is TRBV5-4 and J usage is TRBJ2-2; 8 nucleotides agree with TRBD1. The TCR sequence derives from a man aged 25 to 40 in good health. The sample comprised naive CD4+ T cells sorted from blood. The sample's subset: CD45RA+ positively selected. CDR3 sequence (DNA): TGTGCCAGCAGCTTGGCAGGGGGCGAGTCCACCGGGGAGCTGTTTTTT. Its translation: CASSLAGGESTGELFF.